The entry below describes one T cell receptor (beta chain). Its target is not known. These data come from a study of T cell responses to AZD1222 COVID-19 vaccine. Study-level information: Pooled together were second doses at about 4 or about 12 weeks. Findings of the study overall: Baseline seropositivity occurred in only a handful of AZD1222 recipients.

Only in-frame clones appear in the TCRdb table, and some are missing; sequencing was by immunoSEQ multiplex PCR. The table records about 110,000 clones, approximately 91% of them present only once. Germline V gene lookup returns CDR1 SGHTA and CDR2 FQGNSA. The CDR3 is 15 residues long. V shed 5 bases and J 2 bases; nucleotides not matched to a gene: 4. The clonotype comes from an adult in good health. The sequencing here drew on peripheral blood, taken on day 0 of AZD1222 vaccination. This sequence joins TRBV7-2 and TRBJ2-3, with 10 nucleotides matching TRBD2. The CDR3 DNA follows: TGTGCCAGCAGCGAACTAGCGGGGAACACAGATACGCAGTATTTT. Translation gives CASSELAGNTDTQYF. The full variable domain, rest sourced from reference TRBV7-2 and TRBJ2-3, is GAGVSQSPSNKVTEKGKDVELRCDPISGHTALYWYRQSLGQGLEFLIYFQGNSAPDKSGLPSDRFSAERTGGSVSTLTIQRTQQEDSAVYLCASSELAGNTDTQYFGPGTRLTVL.